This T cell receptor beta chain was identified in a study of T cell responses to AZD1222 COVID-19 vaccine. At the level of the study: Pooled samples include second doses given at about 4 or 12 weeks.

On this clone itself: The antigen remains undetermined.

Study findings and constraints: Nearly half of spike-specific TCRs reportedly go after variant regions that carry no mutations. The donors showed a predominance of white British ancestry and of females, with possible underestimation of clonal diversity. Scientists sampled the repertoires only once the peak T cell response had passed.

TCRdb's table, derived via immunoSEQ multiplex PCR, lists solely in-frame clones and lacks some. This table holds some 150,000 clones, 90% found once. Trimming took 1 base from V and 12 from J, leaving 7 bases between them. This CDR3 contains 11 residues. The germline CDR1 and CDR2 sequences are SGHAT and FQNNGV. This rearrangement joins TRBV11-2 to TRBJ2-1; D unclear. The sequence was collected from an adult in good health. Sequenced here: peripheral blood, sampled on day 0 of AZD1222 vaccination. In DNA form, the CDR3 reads TGTGCCAGCAGCTTAGGGGGTGGGCAGTTCTTC. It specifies CASSLGGGQFF.